What follows are 7 T cell receptor beta chains derived from one specimen sequenced in a study of cytomegalovirus exposure and HLA in healthy donors. PCR used 60 Vbeta primers and 13 Jbeta primers. Produced via immunoSEQ multiplex PCR; TCRdb's table is partial and in-frame only. This table holds about 190,000 clones, roughly 77% found once. Sample: PBMCs. The receptors come from a woman in her twenties or thirties in good health and CMV-seropositive.

The chain joins TRBV13 to TRBJ1-2; the D gene is possibly TRBD1 (5 bases). V lost 3 bases, J lost 4 bases, and 9 bases lay in between. From germline, CDR1 is PRHDT and CDR2 FYEKMQ (reference sequence). CDR3 length: 13 residues. The CDR3 region is CASSFTGGYGYTF. The CDR3 nucleotides are TGTGCCAGCAGCTTTACCGGGGGCTATGGCTACACCTTC.

The V and J genes are TRBV19 and TRBJ2-7, with no clear D. This CDR3 is built from 13 residues. Per the germline V gene, CDR1 is LNHDA and CDR2 is SQIVND (reference sequence). V dropped 4 bases and J dropped 0 bases, with 7 bases sitting between them. For the CDR3, the DNA is TGTGCCAGTAGTAAACAGAGCTCCTACGAGCAGTACTTC. It translates to CASSKQSSYEQYF.

The V gene is TRBV7-2, the J gene TRBJ2-5; 8 bases are a match to TRBD1. With V trimmed by 0 bases and J by 4 bases, 16 bases remained unmatched. This CDR3 has 19 amino acids. CDR1 and CDR2 (germline): SGHTA, FQGNSA. The DNA for the CDR3 is TGTGCCAGCAGCTTAGCGCTCAGGACAGGGAAGTGGACCGGAGAGACCCAGTACTTC. Its translation is CASSLALRTGKWTGETQYF. The complete variable domain, with remaining parts taken from reference TRBV7-2 and TRBJ2-5, reads GAGVSQSPSNKVTEKGKDVELRCDPISGHTALYWYRQSLGQGLEFLIYFQGNSAPDKSGLPSDRFSAERTGGSVSTLTIQRTQQEDSAVYLCASSLALRTGKWTGETQYFGPGTRLLVL.

V and J are TRBV6-6 and TRBJ2-3; TRBD2 matches at 8 bases. The CDR3 spans 16 residues. The junction had 6 bases not matched to a gene; V was cut back by 2 bases and J by 2 bases. Germline V gives CDR1 MNHNY, CDR2 SVGAGI (reference sequence). In DNA form, the CDR3 reads TGTGCCAGCAGTTACGGGTCGGGAGGGCACACAGATACGCAGTATTTT. Encoded protein: CASSYGSGGHTDTQYF.

The genes are TRBV19 and TRBJ1-2, with 10 bases identical to TRBD1. The CDR3 has 13 residues. The V gene's germline CDR1 is LNHDA and CDR2 SQIVND (reference sequence). The V gene end was trimmed by 7 bases and the J gene end by 8 bases; junction bases not matched to a gene: 7. This CDR3 is CASTIDRGQGYTF. CDR3 coding DNA: TGTGCCAGTACCATCGACAGGGGGCAAGGCTACACCTTC.

As for this clone: The same CDR3 also results from other DNA sequences found in this sample. The chain links TRBV29-1 to TRBJ2-1; 8 nucleotides match TRBD2. V was pared by 6 bases and J by 1 base, with 5 bases of the junction left unmatched. The CDR3 loop spans 14 amino acids. Germline V gives CDR1 SQVTM, CDR2 ANQGSEA. The CDR3 DNA reads TGCAGCGTCGCAACTAGCGGATCCTACAATGAGCAGTTCTTC. Translation: CSVATSGSYNEQFF.

This clone was recorded once. This rearrangement joins TRBV27 to TRBJ2-2; 7 positions agree with TRBD2. Germline lookup yields CDR1 MNHEY and CDR2 SMNVEV (reference sequence). The CDR3 length is 17 residues. The V and J ends lost 4 bases and 3 bases, in that order; junction bases with no gene match: 11. The CDR3 sequence: CASSSASGKVYTGELFF. The CDR3 DNA reads TGTGCCAGCAGTTCAGCAAGCGGGAAGGTGTACACCGGGGAGCTGTTTTTT.